The 22 T cell receptor beta chains presented below share a single source sample, sequenced in a study of blood T cell repertoires in COVID-19. Sequenced by immunoSEQ multiplex PCR; TCRdb stores in-frame clones only, minus some. The table records 200,000 to 250,000 clones, around 80% of them present only once. The sample was peripheral blood. These receptors were obtained from a man in his forties or fifties with active or convalescent COVID-19.

Written as DNA, the CDR3 is TGCGCCAGCAGCATGGACGGGACAGGAGAGACCCAGTACTTC. Translated, it gives CASSMDGTGETQYF. This chain connects TRBV5-1 to TRBJ2-5, with 8 bases lining up with TRBD1. This CDR3 is 14 amino acids long. Germline-derived CDR1 and CDR2 are SGHRS and YFSETQ. J was trimmed by 4 bases and V by 4 bases; bases with no gene match: 6.

V and J are TRBV7-9 and TRBJ1-2; weak D call: TRBD1 (5 bases). There are 17 residues in the CDR3. V dropped 0 bases and J dropped 4 bases, with 18 bases sitting between them. Germline V gene sequence: CDR1 SEHNR, CDR2 FQNEAQ (reference sequence). The CDR3 region has the DNA TGTGCCAGCAGCTTAGCGCGGGGACTCGACCTGGGCTATGGCTACACCTTC. Amino acids: CASSLARGLDLGYGYTF.

This clone was counted once. The chain joins TRBV4-3 to TRBJ2-3, with D possibly TRBD2 on 5 matching bases. CDR1 is LGHNA, CDR2 YSLEER, per germline. The germline V and J ends were trimmed by 3 bases and 6 bases, with 13 bases remaining between them. The CDR3 has 14 residues. CDR3 residues: CASSQGPSGDTQYF. In DNA form, the CDR3 reads TGCGCCAGCAGCCAGGGTCCATCGGGGGATACGCAGTATTTT.

The genes are TRBV21-1 and TRBJ2-3; the table assigns TRBD2, which was not confirmed against the DNA. TRBV21-1 is marked as a pseudogene. The CDR3 runs to 19 residues. CDR3 residues: CASSNLFGGGPPRTDTQYF. CDR3 DNA: TGTGCCAGCAGCAATTTATTCGGCGGGGGGCCCCCTCGCACAGATACGCAGTATTTT.

This clone was detected only once. The genes are TRBV28 and TRBJ1-1, with D possibly matching TRBD1 (6 bases). Trimming took 3 bases from V and 6 from J, leaving 17 bases between them. CDR3 length equals 15 residues. Germline lookup yields CDR1 MDHEN and CDR2 SYDVKM. CDR3 in DNA: TGTGCCAGCAGTTTCTGGGCCCGGGGGGGCTCTGAAGCTTTCTTT. It encodes CASSFWARGGSEAFF.

V and J are TRBV3-1 (or the pseudogene TRBV3-2) and TRBJ1-1, with D maybe TRBD1 (5 bases). V lost 1 base and J lost 0, with 9 bases in between. The CDR3 contains 15 residues. Germline V gene data show CDR1 as LGHDT and CDR2 as YNNKEL (reference sequence). CDR3: CASSQGKGMNTEAFF. CDR3 sequence (DNA): TGTGCCAGCAGCCAAGGGAAGGGGATGAACACTGAAGCTTTCTTT.

This clone was recorded once. The rearrangement uses TRBV29-1 and TRBJ2-3, with 7 bases lining up with TRBD2. CDR3 length: 14 residues. Germline-derived CDR1 and CDR2 are SQVTM and ANQGSEA. Trimming removed 3 bases from V and 1 base from J; junction bases left unmatched: 4. The CDR3 sequence: CSVERGTGTDTQYF. DNA of the CDR3: TGCAGCGTTGAGCGGGGGACGGGCACAGATACGCAGTATTTT.

The chain carries TRBV7-2 and TRBJ2-7; 10 bases line up with TRBD2. CDR3 length: 16 residues. Germline V gives CDR1 SGHTA, CDR2 FQGNSA. V trimming: 1 base; J trimming: 4 bases; junction bases outside the gene matches: 7. The CDR3 here is CASSLGLAGVGYEQYF. CDR3 nucleotide sequence: TGTGCCAGCAGCTTAGGCCTAGCGGGAGTGGGGTACGAGCAGTACTTC.

The chain carries TRBV19 and TRBJ1-1; D is uncertain. The V end was cut by 6 bases, the J end by 7 bases, with 15 bases between. CDR3 size: 13 residues. Germline V CDR1 and CDR2: LNHDA, SQIVND (reference sequence). CDR3 protein: CASSPHVGNEAFF. The DNA for the CDR3 is TGTGCCAGTAGCCCACACGTTGGTAATGAAGCTTTCTTT. Drawing the rest from reference TRBV19 and TRBJ1-1, the complete variable domain is DGGITQSPKYLFRKEGQNVTLSCEQNLNHDAMYWYRQDPGQGLRLIYYSQIVNDFQKGDIAEGYSVSREKKESFPLTVTSAQKNPTAFYLCASSPHVGNEAFFGQGTRLTVV.

The chain couples TRBV4-1 to TRBJ2-3; TRBD2 aligns across 8 bases. Trimming cost V 4 bases and J 6 bases; bases outside gene matches: 9. Germline V gives CDR1 MGHRA, CDR2 YSYEKL. The CDR3 is made up of 15 amino acids. The CDR3 spells CASSRTLAAIDTQYF. CDR3 nucleotide sequence: TGCGCCAGCAGCCGCACACTAGCGGCGATCGATACGCAGTATTTT.

The table lists this clone with a count of one. The genes are TRBV9 and TRBJ2-5, with TRBD2 matching over 9 bases. V gave up 4 bases and J gave up 4 bases; unmatched junction bases: 8. CDR3 length equals 15 residues. Germline V gives CDR1 SGDLS, CDR2 YYNGEE. This CDR3 is CASSPLAGWRETQYF. The DNA for the CDR3 is TGTGCCAGCAGCCCGCTAGCGGGATGGAGAGAGACCCAGTACTTC.

The chain couples TRBV9 to TRBJ1-6, with D unresolved. The V end lost 0 bases, the J end lost 7 bases, and 11 bases lay between the germline ends. The germline V gene encodes CDR1 SGDLS and CDR2 YYNGEE. This CDR3 is 15 amino acids long. This CDR3 reads CASSVGVSRNSPLHF. In DNA form, the CDR3 reads TGTGCCAGCAGCGTAGGAGTCTCCAGGAATTCACCCCTCCACTTT.

The chain uses TRBV4-1 and TRBJ1-5; unclear D gene. From germline, CDR1 is MGHRA and CDR2 YSYEKL. CDR3 length equals 15 residues. The V gene lost 0 bases and the J gene lost 3 bases, with 9 bases spanning the gap. CDR3 sequence: CASSQDEVLNQPQHF. CDR3 DNA sequence: TGCGCCAGCAGCCAAGATGAGGTGCTCAATCAGCCCCAGCATTTT.

The chain carries TRBV18 and TRBJ2-3; TRBD2 matches at 8 bases. Germline loops: CDR1 KGHSH, CDR2 LQKENI. After removal of 1 base from V and 2 bases from J, the junction contained 5 bases not matched to a gene. The CDR3 is 16 residues long. DNA for the CDR3: TGTGCCAGCTCACCACGGACTAGCCGTTTCACAGATACGCAGTATTTT. It specifies CASSPRTSRFTDTQYF.

The chain employs TRBV19 and TRBJ1-1; 9 nucleotides align to TRBD1. The CDR3 extends over 14 amino acids. Germline CDR1 and CDR2: LNHDA and SQIVND (reference sequence). Losses at the gene ends were 5 bases for V and 4 bases for J; bases not matched to a gene: 5. The CDR3 sequence: CASSPTTGGTEAFF. Written as DNA, the CDR3 is TGTGCCAGTAGTCCCACGACAGGGGGCACTGAAGCTTTCTTT.

The V call is TRBV11-2, the J call TRBJ2-4, with TRBD1 matching 12 bases. The length of the CDR3 is 19 residues. J lost 1 base, V lost 4 bases, and 11 bases had no gene match. The germline V gene encodes CDR1 SGHAT and CDR2 FQNNGV. DNA of the CDR3: TGTGCCAGCAGCTCCCTGGGGGACAGGGGGCTTGGGGCCAAAAACATTCAGTACTTC. Translating gives CASSSLGDRGLGAKNIQYF.

The table lists this clone with a count of one. V gene TRBV29-1 combines with J gene TRBJ2-1; TRBD2 agrees at 7 bases. The CDR3 contains 15 residues. Losses at the gene ends were 6 bases for V and 0 bases for J; bases not matched to a gene: 8. Germline V gives CDR1 SQVTM, CDR2 ANQGSEA. The CDR3 spells CSVAASGSSYNEQFF. CDR3 coding DNA: TGCAGCGTCGCGGCTAGCGGCAGCTCCTACAATGAGCAGTTCTTC.

The CDR3 loop reads CASSTSDTVYEQYF. The CDR3 DNA is TGCGCCAGCAGCACTTCCGACACGGTCTACGAGCAGTACTTC. The gene calls are TRBV5-1 and TRBJ2-7; D gene uncertain. The germline V and J ends were trimmed by 4 bases and 3 bases, with 14 bases remaining between them. The CDR3 is 14 amino acids. Germline V gene lookup returns CDR1 SGHRS and CDR2 YFSETQ.

The V call is TRBV6-5, the J call TRBJ1-5; D is ambiguous. This CDR3 region has 15 residues. V was pared by 5 bases and J by 3 bases, with 14 bases between. Germline CDR1 reads MNHEY; CDR2 reads SVGAGI. CDR3 DNA: TGTGCCAGCAGTATGTTTTTCACTCCCAATCAGCCCCAGCATTTT. It translates to CASSMFFTPNQPQHF.

The chain links TRBV6-5 to TRBJ2-3, with 10 bases fitting TRBD2. V lost 0 bases and J lost 4; bases outside the gene matches: 4. This CDR3 comprises 16 residues. Germline lookup yields CDR1 MNHEY and CDR2 SVGAGI. In nucleotides, the CDR3 is TGTGCCAGCAGTTACTCGTCTAGCGGGGGTGCAGATACGCAGTATTTT. It is translated as CASSYSSSGGADTQYF.

The rearrangement uses TRBV4-1 and TRBJ2-2; 8 positions agree with TRBD2. The length of the CDR3 is 15 residues. With 1 base clipped from V and 5 bases from J, the junction kept 3 bases outside the gene matches. Germline values: CDR1 MGHRA, CDR2 YSYEKL. CDR3 nucleotide sequence: TGCGCCAGCAGCCAAGGGTTAGCGGGAACCGGGGAGCTGTTTTTT. Protein sequence: CASSQGLAGTGELFF.

This rearrangement joins TRBV3-1 (or the pseudogene TRBV3-2) to TRBJ2-3; 11 bases are shared with TRBD2. CDR1 LGHDT and CDR2 YNNKEL come from the germline V gene (reference sequence). This CDR3 region has 18 residues. J was trimmed by 1 base and V by 6 bases; bases with no gene match: 12. CDR3 protein: CASRPGTSGALGTDTQYF. The CDR3, as DNA: TGTGCCAGCAGACCCGGGACTAGCGGCGCCCTCGGCACAGATACGCAGTATTTT.